A selection of T cell receptor beta chains follows, all from one sample in a study of CD8 T cells in ankylosing spondylitis. MiXCR, applied by TCRdb to the 5' RACE reads, yields one record per CDR3 protein. The sample lists fewer than 650,000 distinct CDR3 sequences, approximately 11% occurring once. Source material: blood, either unsorted or a sorted T cell fraction (not recorded which). The source is a male donor with ankylosing spondylitis. Both conserved end residues are part of each CDR3. The D gene is left open where the match is weak.

j_call,v_call,d_call,cdr3_aa
TRBJ2-3,TRBV30,TRBD1,CAWNRGLTDTQYF
TRBJ2-7,TRBV7-2,-,CASSLQTWDEQYF
TRBJ2-2,TRBV9,-,CASSVVSGWNTGELFF
TRBJ1-2,TRBV9,TRBD1,CASSVGQANYGYTF
TRBJ2-3,TRBV5-1,-,CASSPGPQGSTTDTQYF
TRBJ1-2,TRBV6-5,TRBD1,CASSYPDREYGYTF
TRBJ1-5,TRBV25-1,-,CASSEYGGQPQHF
TRBJ1-5,TRBV7-2,-,CASTTPGGHQPQHF
TRBJ1-1,TRBV20-1,TRBD1,CSAQDRGIWAFF
TRBJ2-7,TRBV11-2,-,CASSYAEEQYF
TRBJ2-3,TRBV20-1,-,CSARREIPTDTQYF
TRBJ1-1,TRBV20-1,-,CSARDHRDHTEAFF
TRBJ2-1,TRBV3-1,-,CASSQELNLANEQFF
TRBJ1-1,TRBV12-3/TRBV12-4,TRBD1,CASSFYGGQGIAAFF
TRBJ2-7,TRBV19,TRBD2,CASSIDGTNSYEQYF
TRBJ2-3,TRBV14,TRBD2,CASSQDRGSGISQYF
TRBJ1-1,TRBV12-3/TRBV12-4,-,CASTPGGNTEAFF
TRBJ2-1,TRBV20-1,-,CSAEGRGHNEQFF
TRBJ2-6,TRBV5-1,-,CASSLSPGSGANVLTF
TRBJ1-5,TRBV10-3,TRBD1,CAISDRQGGGQPQHF
TRBJ2-1,TRBV5-1,-,CSSSLVGSLPYNEQFF
TRBJ2-1,TRBV20-1,TRBD2,CSAPTLAGGGIHEQFF